Reported below is one T cell receptor beta chain. Antigen: not known. Around 1.8 micrograms of genomic DNA came from cryopreserved PBMCs for TCR beta libraries. The sample comes from a study of cytotoxic CD8 clonotypes in ibrutinib-treated CLL. The study's findings and limits: Lymph node repertoires were not studied, and sampling times were unmatched. The study found baseline clonality above age-matched healthy donors, tracking circulating CD8+ T-cell counts.

The length of the CDR3 is 12 residues. V lost 1 base to trimming and J lost 5 bases, with 6 bases between them. The germline V gene has CDR1 SGHDT and CDR2 YYEEEE. Sequencing sought depths of 1 in 200,000 to 1 in 1 million T cells. TCRdb's table, derived via immunoSEQ multiplex PCR, lists solely in-frame clones and lacks some. Found here are about 40,000 clones, about 70% of them singletons; the top ten hold 9.5% to 13%. This specimen was PBMCs, taken at disease progression, from a patient treated with ibrutinib. The TCR was taken from a human donor with chronic lymphocytic leukemia. This rearrangement joins TRBV5-6 to TRBJ2-5, with D perhaps matching TRBD1 (5 bases). Written as DNA, the CDR3 is TGTGCCAGCAGCTTGAAGGGGGAGACCCAGTACTTC. It yields the protein CASSLKGETQYF.